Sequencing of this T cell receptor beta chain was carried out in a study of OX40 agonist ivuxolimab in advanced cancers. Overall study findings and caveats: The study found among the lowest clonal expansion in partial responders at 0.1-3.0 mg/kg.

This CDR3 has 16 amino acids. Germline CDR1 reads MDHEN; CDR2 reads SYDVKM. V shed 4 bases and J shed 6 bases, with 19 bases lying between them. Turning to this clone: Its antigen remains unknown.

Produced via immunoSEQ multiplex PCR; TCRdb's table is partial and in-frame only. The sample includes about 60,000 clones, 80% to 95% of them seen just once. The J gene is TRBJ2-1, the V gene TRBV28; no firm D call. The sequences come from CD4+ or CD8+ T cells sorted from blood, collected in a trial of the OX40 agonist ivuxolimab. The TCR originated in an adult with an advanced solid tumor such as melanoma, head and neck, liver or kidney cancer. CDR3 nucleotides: TGTGCCAGCAGTTGGTCGGGTCTCAAGCCCGGCAATGAGCAGTTCTTC. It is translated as CASSWSGLKPGNEQFF.